The 29 T cell receptor beta chains given below trace back to one sample, sequenced in a study of T cell responses to AZD1222 COVID-19 vaccine (dated by TCRdb to the early 2020s). Library prep was done by the immunoSEQ multiplex PCR assay. The immuneACCESS repertoire file appears here via TCRdb, limited to in-frame rearrangements. These files lack a portion of the clones; in checked studies, under half of the deficit traces to unresolved V genes, and the cause of the others is not known. Recorded for this sample are 90,000 to 120,000 clones; roughly 90% of them occurred a single time. 5.5% to 8.5% of the sample is taken by the ten largest. The time point label on this specimen signifies: baseline before first vaccination. The sequencing used peripheral blood, collected on day 0 of AZD1222 vaccination. The receptors stem from an adult in good health.

The chain employs TRBV4-1 and TRBJ1-2; TRBD1 might be the D (5 bases). Germline-derived CDR1 and CDR2 are MGHRA and YSYEKL. The CDR3 sequence is 12 residues long. Trimming left V 3 bases short and J 8 bases short, with 10 bases between. Here the CDR3 DNA reads TGCGCCAGCAGCCATGATGGGGCCGGCTACACCTTC. Translating it yields CASSHDGAGYTF.

This chain links TRBV6-5 with TRBJ2-3, with D tentatively TRBD2 (5 bases). This CDR3 has 16 residues. Trimming cost V 0 bases and J 1 base, with 11 bases left between them. Germline-derived CDR1 and CDR2 are MNHEY and SVGAGI. CDR3 coding DNA: TGTGCCAGCAGTTACTCGCGGGCATTCGGCACAGATACGCAGTATTTT. The encoded protein is CASSYSRAFGTDTQYF.

The chain links TRBV24-1 to TRBJ2-2; weak D call: TRBD2 (6 bases). The V gene's germline CDR1 is KGHDR and CDR2 SFDVKD. CDR3 length: 17 residues. V lost 1 base to trimming and J lost 5 bases, with 16 bases between them. The CDR3 loop reads CATSDFSREGETGELFF. CDR3 bases: TGTGCCACCAGTGATTTTTCGCGGGAAGGAGAGACCGGGGAGCTGTTTTTT.

J is TRBJ1-6 and V is TRBV6-5; weak D call: TRBD1 (6 bases). Between the trimmed V and J ends, which lost 2 bases and 14 bases, there was a span of 16 bases. The CDR3 totals 14 residues. CDR1 and CDR2 from the germline V gene are MNHEY and SVGAGI. DNA of the CDR3: TGTGCCAGCAGTTACGGGGCCCCAGGGGTAGCCCTCCACTTT. This sequence encodes CASSYGAPGVALHF.

V gene TRBV30 combines with J gene TRBJ1-5; unclear D gene. The V and J ends lost 0 bases and 6 bases respectively, with 3 bases between them. This CDR3 comprises 11 residues. Germline lookup yields CDR1 GTSNPN and CDR2 SVGIG (reference sequence). Here the CDR3 reads CAWSVGQPQHF. CDR3 in DNA: TGTGCCTGGAGTGTGGGTCAGCCCCAGCATTTT.

The chain combines TRBV21-1 with TRBJ1-5; the table's TRBD1 call for D was not verified on the DNA. TRBV21-1 is a listed pseudogene. This CDR3 region has 22 residues. This chain's CDR3 is CASSGGQDATADQEHLLQPQHF. CDR3 coding DNA: TGTGCCAGCAGCGGGGGACAGGACGCAACCGCGGACCAAGAGCATTTATTACAGCCCCAGCATTTT.

The chain is built from TRBV11-3 and TRBJ1-1, with D uncertain. V was shortened by 3 bases and J by 3 bases, with 11 bases between the two germline ends. This CDR3 contains 14 residues. Germline V CDR1 and CDR2: SGHNT, YENEEA. The CDR3, as DNA: TGTGCCAGCAGCTTTCGGGGATTAGACACTGAAGCTTTCTTT. Translated, it gives CASSFRGLDTEAFF.

The CDR3 DNA is TGTGCCAGCTCAGCTTACAGGGGGGTCGTGGGTGAAGCTTTCTTT. It specifies CASSAYRGVVGEAFF. V and J are TRBV18 and TRBJ1-1, with 8 bases fitting TRBD1. Germline V gene data show CDR1 as KGHSH and CDR2 as LQKENI. This CDR3 contains 15 residues. Trimming at V came to 5 bases and at J to 7 bases, leaving 12 bases not matched to a gene.

The count of this clone is one. This chain uses TRBV9 with TRBJ1-5, with TRBD1 matching over 11 bases. Germline V gives CDR1 SGDLS, CDR2 YYNGEE. The ends lost 4 bases at V and 4 bases at J; junction bases unmatched: 4. There are 15 residues in the CDR3. CDR3 region: CASSKGQGVNQPQHF. DNA of the CDR3: TGTGCCAGCAGCAAGGGACAGGGGGTTAATCAGCCCCAGCATTTT.

This clone came up a few times. The V gene is TRBV6-5, the J gene TRBJ1-4; 7 nucleotides align to TRBD1. This CDR3 is built from 15 residues. From germline, CDR1 is MNHEY and CDR2 SVGAGI. Trimming cost V 5 bases and J 8 bases; bases outside gene matches: 11. The CDR3: CASSTQGGLGEKLFF. CDR3 DNA sequence: TGTGCCAGCAGTACTCAGGGGGGGCTAGGAGAAAAACTGTTTTTT.

The chain joins TRBV7-8 to TRBJ1-5; weak D call: TRBD1 (5 bases). CDR1 is SGHVS, CDR2 FQNEAQ, per germline. V was pared by 1 base and J by 3 bases, with 10 bases between. This CDR3 is 15 amino acids long. The CDR3 DNA is TGTGCCAGCAGCTTAGGCAGGGTTCTCAATCAGCCCCAGCATTTT. This codes for CASSLGRVLNQPQHF.

This clone was counted only a few times. The V call is TRBV12-3 or TRBV12-4, the J call TRBJ1-3; no firm D call. The CDR3 totals 13 residues. The V and J ends lost 8 bases and 5 bases respectively, with 13 bases between them. CDR3 amino acids: CASSGITRNTIYF. CDR3 bases: TGTGCCAGCTCGGGGATCACCAGAAACACCATATATTTT.

V gene TRBV5-1 combines with J gene TRBJ2-1; D is ambiguous. Trimming left V 1 base short and J 6 bases short, with 5 bases between. Germline V CDR1 and CDR2: SGHRS, YFSETQ. The CDR3 covers 12 residues. The CDR3 is CASSLRANEQFF. The CDR3 DNA reads TGCGCCAGCAGCTTGAGGGCCAATGAGCAGTTCTTC. The whole variable domain, filled in from reference TRBV5-1 and TRBJ2-1, reads KAGVTQTPRYLIKTRGQQVTLSCSPISGHRSVSWYQQTPGQGLQFLFEYFSETQRNKGNFPGRFSGRQFSNSRSEMNVSTLELGDSALYLCASSLRANEQFFGPGTRLTVL.

The chain employs TRBV4-1 and TRBJ1-2, with TRBD1 identical over 7 bases. The CDR3 spans 15 residues. Germline-derived CDR1 and CDR2 are MGHRA and YSYEKL. V dropped 2 bases and J dropped 2; count of bases not matched to a gene: 5. The CDR3: CASSQSPGQNYGYTF. In nucleotides, the CDR3 is TGCGCCAGCAGCCAAAGTCCGGGACAGAACTATGGCTACACCTTC.

The chain carries TRBV2 and TRBJ2-7; D unresolved. V dropped 3 bases and J dropped 7 bases, with 7 bases sitting between them. This CDR3 has 11 amino acids. Germline V gene lookup returns CDR1 SNHLY and CDR2 FYNNEI. CDR3 sequence (DNA): TGTGCCAGCAGTGACCGGCGGGAGCAGTACTTC. Its protein product is CASSDRREQYF.

In DNA, the CDR3 is TGTGCCAGCAGCTTGGCCAGTTACCAAAACAATGAGCAGTTCTTC. Protein sequence: CASSLASYQNNEQFF. The rearrangement joins TRBV5-4 to TRBJ2-1; D uncertain. V was trimmed by 0 bases and J by 5 bases, leaving 12 bases between them. Germline CDR1 SGHNT, CDR2 YYREEE (reference sequence). This CDR3 has 15 residues.

The gene calls are TRBV5-4 and TRBJ2-3; tentative D call: TRBD2 (6 bases). V gave up 5 bases and J gave up 0 bases, with 13 bases separating them. The CDR3 spans 15 residues. The germline V gene encodes CDR1 SGHNT and CDR2 YYREEE (reference sequence). CDR3 nucleotides: TGTGCCAGCAGTTCCCGGGGGATTAGCACAGATACGCAGTATTTT. Amino acids: CASSSRGISTDTQYF.

V gene TRBV7-2 combines with J gene TRBJ2-5; maybe TRBD2 (6 bases). The CDR3 sequence is 14 residues long. V was clipped by 5 bases and J by 5 bases, with 15 bases between them. Germline CDR1 reads SGHTA; CDR2 reads FQGNSA. The CDR3 sequence: CASSISLGRETQYF. The CDR3 coding sequence is TGTGCCAGCAGCATCAGCTTGGGGAGGGAGACCCAGTACTTC.

The rearrangement joins TRBV3-1 (or the pseudogene TRBV3-2) to TRBJ1-2, with unresolved D. Germline lookup yields CDR1 LGHDT and CDR2 YNNKEL (reference sequence). The CDR3 contains 14 residues. V was clipped by 0 bases and J by 8 bases, with 13 bases between them. Here the CDR3 DNA reads TGTGCCAGCAGCCAAGACGCGGGGTCAGGCGGCTACACCTTC. It yields the protein CASSQDAGSGGYTF.

V gene TRBV7-3 combines with J gene TRBJ2-2; TRBD2 aligns across 7 bases. With 0 bases clipped from V and 3 bases from J, the junction kept 7 bases outside the gene matches. CDR1 is SGHTA and CDR2 is FQGTGA in the germline V gene. The CDR3 is 17 residues long. The CDR3: CASSLTGGRADTGELFF. As DNA, the CDR3 is TGTGCCAGCAGCTTAACCGGGGGGAGGGCCGACACCGGGGAGCTGTTTTTT.

The rearrangement joins TRBV3-1 (or the pseudogene TRBV3-2) to TRBJ1-4; 9 bases line up with TRBD1. The V segment lost 5 bases and the J segment 0 bases; nucleotides outside the gene matches: 19. CDR1 is LGHDT and CDR2 is YNNKEL in the germline V gene (reference sequence). This CDR3 region has 21 residues. Written as DNA, the CDR3 is TGTGCCAGCAGCGTCGGACAGGGGAGGAACTGGCAACTTGCAACTAATGAAAAACTGTTTTTT. As protein: CASSVGQGRNWQLATNEKLFF.

The chain combines TRBV11-1 with TRBJ1-4; TRBD1 aligns across 7 bases. The CDR3 sequence is 16 residues long. Germline V gene data show CDR1 as SGHAT and CDR2 as FQDESV (reference sequence). V dropped 5 bases and J dropped 0; count of bases not matched to a gene: 6. CDR3 DNA: TGTGCCAGCAGCCTGGACAGGCCTGCAACTAATGAAAAACTGTTTTTT. It yields the protein CASSLDRPATNEKLFF.

The sample holds a few counts of this clone. This chain connects TRBV5-1 to TRBJ1-1; D unresolved. Per the germline V gene, CDR1 is SGHRS and CDR2 is YFSETQ. V was pared by 0 bases and J by 1 base, with 4 bases between. This CDR3 spans 13 amino acids. The CDR3 DNA follows: TGCGCCAGCAGCTTGGGCAAGAACACTGAAGCTTTCTTT. Translated: CASSLGKNTEAFF.

The rearrangement links TRBV12-5 to TRBJ2-7; 10 nucleotides match TRBD1. From germline, CDR1 is LGHNT and CDR2 FRNRAP. This CDR3 has 17 residues. V trimming: 4 bases; J trimming: 6 bases; junction bases outside the gene matches: 15. The CDR3 bases are TGTGCTAGTGGTTCCTCTAAAACAGGGACAGGGGTCGCCGAGCAGTACTTC. It translates to CASGSSKTGTGVAEQYF.

The rearrangement links TRBV28 to TRBJ2-2; 7 positions agree with TRBD2. After removal of 4 bases from V and 1 base from J, the junction contained 6 bases not matched to a gene. The CDR3 is made up of 16 amino acids. Germline lookup yields CDR1 MDHEN and CDR2 SYDVKM. The CDR3: CASSSGGIENTGELFF. CDR3 in DNA: TGTGCCAGCAGTTCGGGGGGAATAGAGAACACCGGGGAGCTGTTTTTT.

This clone came up a few times. The rearrangement joins TRBV27 to TRBJ2-5; weak D call: TRBD1 (5 bases). The CDR3 sequence is 13 residues long. V was clipped by 3 bases and J by 3 bases, with 8 bases between them. The germline V gene encodes CDR1 MNHEY and CDR2 SMNVEV (reference sequence). CDR3 DNA: TGTGCCAGCAGTTTTGCCAGGGAAGAGACCCAGTACTTC. Translating gives CASSFAREETQYF.

The chain has TRBV28 and TRBJ2-3; 9 bases align to TRBD2. CDR1 and CDR2 from the germline V gene are MDHEN and SYDVKM. The CDR3 is 13 residues long. CDR3 sequence (DNA): TGTGCTGCATCCGGGACTAGCAGTACTACGCAGTATTTT. This encodes CAASGTSSTTQYF.

The gene calls are TRBV9 and TRBJ2-2, with 7 nucleotides matching TRBD2. The germline CDR1 and CDR2 sequences are SGDLS and YYNGEE. J lost 0 bases, V lost 2 bases, and 7 bases had no gene match. The CDR3 is 17 amino acids. The CDR3 DNA reads as TGTGCCAGCAGCGTGGATGCGGGAGAGACGAACACCGGGGAGCTGTTTTTT. It translates to CASSVDAGETNTGELFF.

This clone was detected only once. The chain is built from TRBV11-2 and TRBJ1-1, with D possibly being TRBD1 (6 bases). The length of the CDR3 is 14 residues. Trimming pared 4 bases from V and 3 bases from J, leaving 12 bases between. Germline V gene sequence: CDR1 SGHAT, CDR2 FQNNGV. DNA for the CDR3: TGTGCCAGCAGCTCCGACAGGTGGGACACTGAAGCTTTCTTT. It yields the protein CASSSDRWDTEAFF.